The 28 T cell receptor beta chains given below trace back to one sample, sequenced in a study of blood T cell repertoires in COVID-19. The data were produced by immunoSEQ multiplex PCR, yet TCRdb's version contains in-frame clones alone and is incomplete. Of roughly 670,000 clones in the sample, over 80% were seen once. Sequencing used peripheral blood. These receptors all stem from a woman younger than 35 with acute or convalescent COVID-19.

The rearrangement uses TRBV30 and TRBJ1-6, with 10 bases fitting TRBD1. The CDR3 length is 14 residues. Germline V gene data show CDR1 as GTSNPN and CDR2 as SVGIG (reference sequence). The J segment lost 9 bases and the V segment lost 0 bases, leaving 2 bases of the junction unmatched. The CDR3 nucleotides are TGTGCCTGGAGTGTCGGGACAGGGGTTTCACCCCTCCACTTT. Protein sequence: CAWSVGTGVSPLHF.

The V and J genes are TRBV6-5 and TRBJ1-2, with D uncertain. This CDR3 spans 14 amino acids. The ends were cut back, 7 bases at V and 7 bases at J, with 19 bases in the middle. Germline V gene data show CDR1 as MNHEY and CDR2 as SVGAGI. The CDR3 spells CASTTDGSSLGYTF. The CDR3 nucleotides read TGTGCCAGCACGACGGACGGGTCTAGCCTTGGCTACACCTTC.

This chain uses TRBV2 with TRBJ1-2; D is unresolved. In germline, CDR1 is SNHLY, CDR2 FYNNEI. V dropped 6 bases and J dropped 4 bases, with 9 bases sitting between them. The CDR3 runs 12 residues. CDR3 coding DNA: TGTGCCAGCAGCTCCGTCCCCTATGGCTACACCTTC. Its translation: CASSSVPYGYTF.

This chain links TRBV24-1 with TRBJ2-1, with 12 positions matching TRBD2. With 9 bases clipped from V and 10 bases from J, the junction kept 9 bases outside the gene matches. The CDR3 loop spans 14 amino acids. Germline V gives CDR1 KGHDR, CDR2 SFDVKD. CDR3 nucleotide sequence: TGTGCCACCGGAAGAGGACTAGCGGGGTCAGAGCAGTTCTTC. Its translation: CATGRGLAGSEQFF.

The V gene is TRBV28, the J gene TRBJ1-5, with D perhaps matching TRBD1 (5 bases). The ends were cut back, 1 base at V and 6 bases at J, with 10 bases in the middle. Per the germline V gene, CDR1 is MDHEN and CDR2 is SYDVKM. This CDR3 is 14 amino acids long. CDR3 DNA: TGTGCCAGCAGTTTATTAGGGGAAGGTCAGCCCCAGCATTTT. Amino acid sequence: CASSLLGEGQPQHF.

CDR3 nucleotide sequence: TGTGCCAGTAGTATTCGGGGGTACACCGGGGAGCTGTTTTTT. Protein product: CASSIRGYTGELFF. The V gene is TRBV19, the J gene TRBJ2-2; D may be TRBD2 (6 bases). The V and J ends lost 3 bases and 3 bases respectively, with 8 bases between them. CDR1 is LNHDA, CDR2 SQIVND, per germline (reference sequence). The CDR3 totals 14 residues. Complete variable domain (other parts from reference TRBV19 and TRBJ2-2): DGGITQSPKYLFRKEGQNVTLSCEQNLNHDAMYWYRQDPGQGLRLIYYSQIVNDFQKGDIAEGYSVSREKKESFPLTVTSAQKNPTAFYLCASSIRGYTGELFFGEGSRLTVL.

V is TRBV4-1 and J is TRBJ1-1; D ambiguous. CDR3 length: 13 residues. The V end lost 1 base, the J end lost 4 bases, and 7 bases lay between the germline ends. From germline, CDR1 is MGHRA and CDR2 YSYEKL. The CDR3 is CASSQGGITEAFF. The CDR3 coding sequence is TGCGCCAGCAGCCAAGGAGGTATCACTGAAGCTTTCTTT.

This clone was seen only a few times. The CDR3 sequence: CASSQVDRRSGNTIYF. Here the CDR3 DNA reads TGCGCCAGCAGCCAAGTCGACAGGCGGTCTGGAAACACCATATATTTT. V is TRBV4-1 and J is TRBJ1-3, with D possibly matching TRBD1 (6 bases). The CDR3 is made up of 16 amino acids. V lost 1 base to trimming and J lost 1 base, with 11 bases between them. Per the germline V gene, CDR1 is MGHRA and CDR2 is YSYEKL.

J is TRBJ2-1 and V is TRBV4-3; D is perhaps TRBD1 (6 bases). The CDR3 extends over 16 amino acids. V was pared by 0 bases and J by 7 bases, with 16 bases between. Germline V gene data show CDR1 as LGHNA and CDR2 as YSLEER. This CDR3 is CASSQDYQGKGNEQFF. CDR3 bases: TGCGCCAGCAGCCAAGACTACCAGGGGAAAGGAAATGAGCAGTTCTTC.

The genes are TRBV13 and TRBJ1-4; D may be TRBD1 (5 bases). The V gene's germline CDR1 is PRHDT and CDR2 FYEKMQ (reference sequence). V lost 3 bases and J 2 bases, leaving 13 bases between the germline ends. The length of the CDR3 is 16 residues. The CDR3 spells CASSLSIGGTNEKLFF. The CDR3 DNA follows: TGTGCCAGCAGCTTGAGTATCGGGGGGACTAATGAAAAACTGTTTTTT.

The rearrangement joins TRBV9 to TRBJ1-3; 11 nucleotides align to TRBD1. With V trimmed by 0 bases and J by 8 bases, 4 bases remained unmatched. The CDR3 is 15 residues long. Germline loops: CDR1 SGDLS, CDR2 YYNGEE. The CDR3 sequence: CASSVDGGQGDTIYF. As DNA, the CDR3 is TGTGCCAGCAGCGTAGATGGGGGACAGGGGGACACCATATATTTT.

CDR3 loop: CASSFWSYTEAFF. The CDR3 nucleotides are TGTGCCAGCAGTTTTTGGAGTTACACTGAAGCTTTCTTT. The genes are TRBV12-3 or TRBV12-4 and TRBJ1-1; D is ambiguous. V was pared by 3 bases and J by 3 bases, with 8 bases between. This CDR3 region has 13 residues.

Remarks on this clone: The sample has other DNA sequences that encode this CDR3 too. V is TRBV3-1 (or the pseudogene TRBV3-2) and J is TRBJ2-7; D is unresolved. Trimming removed 0 bases from V and 0 bases from J, with 9 bases in between. Looked up from germline, CDR1 is LGHDT and CDR2 is YNNKEL (reference sequence). The CDR3 loop spans 15 amino acids. The CDR3 is CASSQDPGYSYEQYF. In DNA, the CDR3 is TGTGCCAGCAGCCAAGATCCGGGTTACTCCTACGAGCAGTACTTC.

The chain links TRBV5-1 to TRBJ1-1; weak D call: TRBD1 (6 bases). The V gene lost 4 bases and the J gene lost 4 bases, with 11 bases spanning the gap. The CDR3 has 13 residues. Germline values: CDR1 SGHRS, CDR2 YFSETQ. The CDR3, as DNA: TGCGCCAGCAGCCGAGCCAGGGGCACTGAAGCTTTCTTT. This encodes CASSRARGTEAFF.

The chain employs TRBV23-1 and TRBJ2-5; D is perhaps TRBD1 (6 bases). TRBV23-1 counts as an open reading frame of uncertain function. The CDR3 has 13 amino acids. V dropped 4 bases and J dropped 7 bases, with 13 bases sitting between them. The CDR3 loop reads CASSLHRDGTQYF. The CDR3 DNA reads TGCGCCAGCAGTCTACACAGGGATGGGACCCAGTACTTC.

This rearrangement joins TRBV5-1 to TRBJ2-5, with D tentatively TRBD1 (6 bases). Deletions cut 1 base from V and 4 bases from J, with 11 bases between. CDR1 is SGHRS and CDR2 is YFSETQ in the germline V gene. The CDR3 consists of 14 residues. CDR3 in DNA: TGCGCCAGCAGCTTGCGGGGACAAGGAGAGACCCAGTACTTC. Translation gives CASSLRGQGETQYF. Combining the CDR3 with reference TRBV5-1 and TRBJ2-5 gives the whole variable domain KAGVTQTPRYLIKTRGQQVTLSCSPISGHRSVSWYQQTPGQGLQFLFEYFSETQRNKGNFPGRFSGRQFSNSRSEMNVSTLELGDSALYLCASSLRGQGETQYFGPGTRLLVL.

This chain links TRBV30 with TRBJ1-3, with no clear D. CDR1 and CDR2 from the germline V gene are GTSNPN and SVGIG (reference sequence). The CDR3 extends over 14 amino acids. The V end was cut by 1 base, the J end by 0 bases, with 7 bases between. The CDR3, as DNA: TGTGCCTGGAGTGCGACACGCTCTGGAAACACCATATATTTT. It yields the protein CAWSATRSGNTIYF.

The chain combines TRBV29-1 with TRBJ1-1; D uncertain. Germline V gene sequence: CDR1 SQVTM, CDR2 ANQGSEA. The ends were cut back, 4 bases at V and 4 bases at J, with 13 bases in the middle. The CDR3 loop spans 13 amino acids. CDR3 in amino acids: CSVGRSPSTEAFF. The DNA of the CDR3 is TGCAGCGTTGGTCGGTCCCCGTCCACTGAAGCTTTCTTT.

This clone has just one count. This chain joins TRBV27 and TRBJ1-1; 7 bases fit TRBD1. V shed 6 bases, J shed 0 bases, and the junction held 7 bases outside the gene matches. The CDR3 spans 15 residues. Germline V lookup: CDR1 MNHEY, CDR2 SMNVEV (reference sequence). The chain's CDR3 is CASRNDRAMNTEAFF. In DNA, the CDR3 is TGTGCCAGCAGAAACGACAGGGCTATGAACACTGAAGCTTTCTTT.

The chain recombines TRBV25-1 with TRBJ2-1; 7 nucleotides align to TRBD1. The V gene's germline CDR1 is MGHDK and CDR2 SYGVNS. After removal of 8 bases from V and 8 bases from J, the junction contained 6 bases not matched to a gene. The CDR3 spans 12 residues. CDR3 bases: TGTGCCAGCCTTAACAGGGGCTATGAGCAGTTCTTC. Translation: CASLNRGYEQFF.

The chain carries TRBV5-1 and TRBJ2-2, with 9 bases aligning to TRBD2. With V trimmed by 2 bases and J by 4 bases, 6 bases remained unmatched. CDR3 length equals 16 residues. Looked up from germline, CDR1 is SGHRS and CDR2 is YFSETQ. DNA for the CDR3: TGCGCCAGCAGCTTAGGCGGGGGGGCTACCACCGGGGAGCTGTTTTTT. This sequence encodes CASSLGGGATTGELFF.

This clone came up once. The chain recombines TRBV12-3 or TRBV12-4 with TRBJ1-2; D is ambiguous. Trimming removed 2 bases at V and 4 bases at J, with 8 bases between. The CDR3 has 13 residues. The CDR3 DNA reads TGTGCCAGCAGTTTATTAAGCTTCTATGGCTACACCTTC. Translated, it gives CASSLLSFYGYTF.

V gene TRBV5-1 combines with J gene TRBJ2-7, with 10 bases fitting TRBD2. V lost 0 bases to trimming and J lost 6 bases; unmatched junction nucleotides: 6. The CDR3 length is 15 residues. In germline, CDR1 is SGHRS, CDR2 YFSETQ. The CDR3 coding sequence is TGCGCCAGCAGCTTGGTCCTAGCGGGGGCGGGCGAGCAGTACTTC. As protein: CASSLVLAGAGEQYF.

This clone was seen a single time. This chain connects TRBV10-3 to TRBJ1-1, with D possibly being TRBD1 (6 bases). From germline, CDR1 is ENHRY and CDR2 SYGVKD. V was clipped by 0 bases and J by 5 bases, with 16 bases between them. The CDR3 runs 16 residues. CDR3: CAISESKGGGVTEAFF. For the CDR3, the DNA is TGTGCCATCAGTGAGTCCAAAGGGGGGGGAGTTACTGAAGCTTTCTTT.

This chain uses TRBV7-9 with TRBJ1-6, with D maybe TRBD1 (5 bases). CDR1 is SEHNR and CDR2 is FQNEAQ in the germline V gene (reference sequence). There are 16 residues in the CDR3. V was trimmed by 4 bases and J by 2 bases, leaving 12 bases between them. The CDR3 DNA sequence: TGTGCCAGCAGCTCGACAGCGCCGACCTATAATTCACCCCTCCACTTT. This sequence encodes CASSSTAPTYNSPLHF.

This clone occurred once. V is TRBV24-1 and J is TRBJ1-3; TRBD1 matches 7 bases. CDR1 is KGHDR, CDR2 SFDVKD, per germline. The CDR3 is 16 residues long. Unmatched junction bases numbered 7, after V lost 2 bases and J lost 4 bases. The CDR3 nucleotides read TGTGCCACCAGTGATTCGAACCGGGACAGCGGAAACACCATATATTTT. Translation: CATSDSNRDSGNTIYF.

The chain is built from TRBV6-5 and TRBJ1-1; 7 bases agree with TRBD1. This CDR3 is 11 amino acids long. The germline CDR1 and CDR2 sequences are MNHEY and SVGAGI. V dropped 6 bases and J dropped 8; count of bases not matched to a gene: 3. The CDR3 region is CASRRDSEAFF. The DNA for the CDR3 is TGTGCCAGCAGGAGGGACAGCGAAGCTTTCTTT.

The gene calls are TRBV5-4 and TRBJ2-7, with D unclear. V lost 1 base to trimming and J lost 1 base, with 3 bases between them. CDR1 SGHNT and CDR2 YYREEE come from the germline V gene (reference sequence). CDR3 length: 12 amino acids. CDR3 sequence reads: CASSLSSYEQYF. CDR3 in DNA: TGTGCCAGCAGCTTGTCTTCCTACGAGCAGTACTTC.